This TCR beta chain was identified in a study of blood T cells in healthy people across ages. Findings of the study overall: Age advanced and TCR beta diversity per million T cells fell, roughly linearly.

Concerning this clonotype: The antigen remains undetermined.

All donors came from Russia, were Caucasian and healthy, and spanned ages about 6 to 100. A J-beta primer mix and a sample-barcoded 5' primer were used in a second PCR of about 7 to 12 cycles. One entry per CDR3 protein, called by TCRdb with MiXCR from the 5' RACE reads. Seen here are roughly 2 million distinct CDR3 sequences, roughly 49% observed once, and the top ten hold approximately 2.1%. Germline CDR1 is SGDLS and CDR2 is YYNGEE. The CDR3 loop spans 14 amino acids. V lost 0 bases, J lost 8 bases, and 3 bases stayed unmatched. The rearrangement links TRBV9 to TRBJ2-1; TRBD2 matches 9 bases. The sequenced material came from blood. The clonotype was recovered from a woman in her forties in good health. This CDR3 reads CASSVGSSGDEQFF. In DNA, the CDR3 is TGTGCCAGCAGCGTAGGGTCTAGCGGGGATGAGCAGTTCTTC.